This TCR beta chain was retrieved from a study of Ad26.COV2.S vaccination and SARS-CoV-2 variants. Looking at the study overall: Donor was in the COV1001 Ad26.COV2.S trial arm. Each vaccinee took Ad26.COV2.S intramuscularly, once or twice 56 days apart.

This clone was seen only once. Its antigen is not known. The protocol was immunoSEQ multiplex PCR, while the TCRdb copy is restricted to in-frame clones and leaves out a portion. The sample has 400,000 to 450,000 clones, 92% seen once. Indicated treatment: around 19 received Ad26.COV2.S at low or high dose, single or two shots; about 5 received placebo; per-sample allocation not given. Repertoires come from day 63 after the first vaccine or placebo injection. Study-wide results and caveats: People given the vaccine had a wider spike-specific TCR breadth than placebo recipients did. Total T cell responses, in the TCR breadth and depth analyses, may have been underestimated.

The sample consisted of peripheral blood, taken in a trial of Ad26.COV2.S vaccine versus placebo. The sequence came from a person between 18 and 65 years old who received the Ad26.COV2.S COVID-19 vaccine or a placebo.

DNA of the CDR3: TGTGCCAGCAGCCAACCCCCAGATACGCAGTATTTT. Protein sequence: CASSQPPDTQYF. The V gene is TRBV5-4, the J gene TRBJ2-3; D remains unclear. Germline loops: CDR1 SGHNT, CDR2 YYREEE (reference sequence). The CDR3 loop spans 12 amino acids. V lost 4 bases and J 4 bases, leaving 7 bases between the germline ends.